This TCR beta chain was profiled in a study of cytomegalovirus exposure and HLA in healthy donors. On the study more broadly: The 120 validation repertoires were produced on the same platform as the approximately 620 repertoires of the first cohort. This was reported in a later analysis. Whole-study findings and limits: Cytomegalovirus status, reportedly, was diagnosed with high specificity and sensitivity by the classifier. Whilst most TCR sequences proved rare, a subset of public TCRs occurred across many donors.

Profiled with immunoSEQ multiplex PCR; TCRdb holds only in-frame clones, not every one. Of over 120,000 clones listed, about nine tenths were seen once; the top ten hold around 6%. As concerns this clone: The antigen is unknown.

Germline-derived CDR1 and CDR2 are KGHSH and LQKENI. The CDR3 is made up of 16 amino acids. Trimming left V 4 bases short and J 7 bases short, with 20 bases between. The clonotype originates from a woman in her 30s in good health and CMV-seropositive. Sequencing used PBMCs. J is TRBJ2-1 and V is TRBV18; TRBD1 might be the D (6 bases). The CDR3 reads CASSLSSRGLGNEQFF. The CDR3 DNA reads as TGTGCCAGCTCACTCTCCTCCAGGGGTCTTGGGAATGAGCAGTTCTTC.